This T cell receptor beta chain was observed in a study of control samples from healthy donors and cancer patients (TCRdb year 2020). Library preparation employed the immunoSEQ multiplex PCR assay. This immuneACCESS table, as held by TCRdb, lists in-frame sequences with V and J called but not all clones. Of the missing ones, under half trace to an unresolved V gene in checked studies; the others have no known cause. For this sample there are some 120,000 clones; about 91% appear just once. The ten largest clones capture roughly 8.6% of the sample. Regarding this clone: Its specific antigen is unknown. No base quality information exists; no much larger clone differs at one position.

Inclusive of the bounding cysteine and phenylalanine, the CDR3 is 15 residues long. The DNA shown is the 45-base CDR3, in frame from base 1. V was cut back by 3 bases and J by 5 bases, leaving a gap of 16 bases between them. The CDR1 and CDR2 encoded by the germline V gene (reference sequence) are LNHDA and SQIVND. Sequencing was done on a sample of blood. The chain is assembled from TRBV19 and TRBJ2-5, with the D segment identity uncertain. The source is a man aged 18 to 35 in good health. For the CDR3, the sequence is CASSITLAGRETQYF. The DNA sequence reads TGTGCCAGTAGTATTACCCTTGCCGGCAGGGAGACCCAGTACTTC.